This T cell receptor beta chain was profiled in a study of cytomegalovirus exposure and HLA in healthy donors. Study-level results: The authors enumerated roughly 160 TCR beta chains as linked to cytomegalovirus. Per published reports, the classifier diagnosed cytomegalovirus status with high specificity and sensitivity.

The table came from immunoSEQ multiplex PCR; TCRdb's copy has only in-frame clones and leaves some out. This table holds about 280,000 clones, 85% to 90% found once. The CDR3 is 16 amino acids. J gave up 1 base and V 3 bases, and 5 bases lay outside the gene matches. Germline CDR1 is WNHNN and CDR2 is SYGVQD (reference sequence). Comments on this clone: Its antigen is not known.

This rearrangement joins TRBV10-1 to TRBJ2-2; 7 bases map to TRBD2. The specimen sequenced was PBMCs. The TCR originated in a woman between 18 and 29 years old in good health and CMV-seronegative. The chain's CDR3 is CASSDFAGENTGELFF. DNA of the CDR3: TGCGCCAGCAGTGATTTTGCGGGAGAGAACACCGGGGAGCTGTTTTTT.